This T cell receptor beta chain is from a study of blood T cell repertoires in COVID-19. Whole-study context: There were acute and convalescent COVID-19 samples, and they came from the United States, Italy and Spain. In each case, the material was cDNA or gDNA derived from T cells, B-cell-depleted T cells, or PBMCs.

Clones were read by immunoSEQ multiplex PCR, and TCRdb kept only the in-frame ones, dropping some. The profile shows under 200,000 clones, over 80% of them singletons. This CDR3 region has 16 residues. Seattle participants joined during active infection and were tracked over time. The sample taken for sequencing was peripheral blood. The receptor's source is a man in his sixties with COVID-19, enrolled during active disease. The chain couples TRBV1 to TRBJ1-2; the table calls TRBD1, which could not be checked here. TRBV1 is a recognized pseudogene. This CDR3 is CTSSQTHKGQPDGYTF. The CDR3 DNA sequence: TGCACCAGCAGCCAAACGCACAAGGGACAGCCCGATGGCTACACCTTC.